Below, 13 T cell receptor beta chains from the same sample are listed, as sequenced in a study of cytomegalovirus exposure and HLA in healthy donors. The PCR made use of 60 Vbeta and 13 Jbeta primers. Some clones are missing from TCRdb's copy, which holds only in-frame ones; the method was immunoSEQ multiplex PCR. The repertoire holds 170,000 or so clones, with about four fifths as singletons. The sequenced material came from PBMCs. The receptor source for this set is a young man in good health and CMV-seronegative.

The chain recombines TRBV19 with TRBJ1-1; no firm D call. CDR1 and CDR2 from the germline V gene are LNHDA and SQIVND (reference sequence). CDR3 size: 15 residues. CDR3 protein: CGARPTRGVSTEAFF. CDR3 coding DNA: TGTGGAGCTCGGCCAACCCGCGGTGTGAGCACTGAAGCTTTCTTT.

This clone was recorded a few times. This sequence joins TRBV11-3 and TRBJ2-1; 8 bases are shared with TRBD1. The CDR3 is made up of 12 amino acids. J lost 6 bases, V lost 6 bases, and 1 base had no gene match. The V gene's germline CDR1 is SGHNT and CDR2 YENEEA. CDR3 bases: TGTGCCAGCAGAGGACAGGGCAATGAGCAGTTCTTC. Protein sequence: CASRGQGNEQFF. Based on the CDR3 plus reference TRBV11-3 and TRBJ2-1, the full variable domain is EAGVVQSPRYKIIEKKQPVAFWCNPISGHNTLYWYLQNLGQGPELLIRYENEEAVDDSQLPKDRFSAERLKGVDSTLKIQPAELGDSAVYLCASRGQGNEQFFGPGTRLTVL.

The chain joins TRBV28 to TRBJ2-7, with 11 bases matching TRBD2. CDR1 and CDR2 from the germline V gene are MDHEN and SYDVKM. The CDR3 has 15 residues. V shed 6 bases and J 3 bases; nucleotides not matched to a gene: 7. For the CDR3, the DNA is TGTGCCAGCAGATCTACTAGCGGGAGTCTCTACGAGCAGTACTTC. It specifies CASRSTSGSLYEQYF.

The rearrangement uses TRBV4-1 and TRBJ1-3; TRBD1 matches at 8 bases. Germline loops: CDR1 MGHRA, CDR2 YSYEKL. The CDR3 extends over 16 amino acids. J lost 6 bases, V lost 2 bases, and 9 bases had no gene match. The CDR3 reads CASSQHRQGLENTIYF. DNA of the CDR3: TGCGCCAGCAGCCAACATCGACAGGGGTTGGAAAACACCATATATTTT.

The gene calls are TRBV10-3 and TRBJ1-3; maybe TRBD1 (5 bases). This CDR3 has 14 residues. Germline CDR1 and CDR2: ENHRY and SYGVKD. Trimming shortened V by 4 bases and J by 4 bases, and 11 bases separated the two germline ends. Written as DNA, the CDR3 is TGTGCCATCAGTGTGAAAGGGGCCGGAAACACCATATATTTT. This codes for CAISVKGAGNTIYF.

The rearrangement uses TRBV19 and TRBJ1-1; 7 bases are a match to TRBD1. The CDR3 runs to 15 residues. Germline lookup yields CDR1 LNHDA and CDR2 SQIVND (reference sequence). Trimming took 6 bases from V and 7 from J; bases not matched to a gene: 14. In DNA form, the CDR3 reads TGTGCCAGTAGGTTTCCGGGGACAGCGCCCAATGAAGCTTTCTTT. As protein: CASRFPGTAPNEAFF. The full variable domain, its missing parts supplied by reference TRBV19 and TRBJ1-1, is DGGITQSPKYLFRKEGQNVTLSCEQNLNHDAMYWYRQDPGQGLRLIYYSQIVNDFQKGDIAEGYSVSREKKESFPLTVTSAQKNPTAFYLCASRFPGTAPNEAFFGQGTRLTVV.

The chain has TRBV4-1 and TRBJ2-3; 8 bases agree with TRBD1. J gave up 6 bases and V 2 bases, and 7 bases lay outside the gene matches. The V gene's germline CDR1 is MGHRA and CDR2 YSYEKL. The CDR3 is 15 residues long. The CDR3 coding sequence is TGCGCCAGCAGCCAAAGACAGGGGCCGGCGGATACGCAGTATTTT. Translating gives CASSQRQGPADTQYF.

This clone has only a few counts. The V and J genes are TRBV6-1 and TRBJ2-7; D remains ambiguous. Trimming left V 1 base short and J 4 bases short, with 14 bases between. The CDR3 contains 15 residues. Germline V CDR1 and CDR2: MNHNS, SASEGT. The CDR3 DNA follows: TGTGCCAGCAGTGAAGGGCCCCACACCCTTTACGAGCAGTACTTC. Translating gives CASSEGPHTLYEQYF.

The rearrangement links TRBV4-2 to TRBJ2-2, with 12 bases matching TRBD2. This CDR3 is built from 18 residues. Germline values: CDR1 LGHNA, CDR2 YNFKEQ. V trimming: 4 bases; J trimming: 0 bases; junction bases outside the gene matches: 6. CDR3 loop: CASSPTTSGGPNTGELFF. CDR3 sequence (DNA): TGTGCCAGCAGCCCCACGACTAGCGGGGGCCCGAACACCGGGGAGCTGTTTTTT.

This sequence joins TRBV5-8 and TRBJ1-1; the D is unclear. CDR1 is SGHTS and CDR2 is YDEGEE in the germline V gene. V gave up 3 bases and J gave up 7 bases, with 7 bases separating them. This CDR3 is 11 amino acids long. As DNA, the CDR3 is TGTGCCAGCAGCTGGGCGGGTGAAGCTTTCTTT. This gives the protein CASSWAGEAFF.

V usage is TRBV5-4 and J usage is TRBJ2-5; 8 bases are shared with TRBD2. This CDR3 is 16 amino acids long. CDR1 is SGHNT and CDR2 is YYREEE in the germline V gene (reference sequence). V was clipped by 4 bases and J by 4 bases; unmatched bases: 12. CDR3 loop: CASSQAGAFVRETQYF. For the CDR3, the DNA is TGTGCCAGCAGCCAAGCGGGGGCTTTCGTGCGAGAGACCCAGTACTTC. Together with reference TRBV5-4 and TRBJ2-5, the CDR3 gives the full variable domain: ETGVTQSPTHLIKTRGQQVTLRCSSQSGHNTVSWYQQALGQGPQFIFQYYREEENGRGNFPPRFSGLQFPNYSSELNVNALELDDSALYLCASSQAGAFVRETQYFGPGTRLLVL.

This chain uses TRBV5-1 with TRBJ1-2; D is unclear. The CDR3 consists of 15 residues. The germline gives CDR1 SGHRS, CDR2 YFSETQ. With 4 bases removed from V and 5 bases from J, the gap between germline ends came to 18 bases. The chain's CDR3 is CASSTDTGGPYGYTF. The DNA for the CDR3 is TGCGCCAGCAGCACCGACACGGGCGGGCCTTATGGCTACACCTTC. The full variable domain, its missing parts supplied by reference TRBV5-1 and TRBJ1-2, is KAGVTQTPRYLIKTRGQQVTLSCSPISGHRSVSWYQQTPGQGLQFLFEYFSETQRNKGNFPGRFSGRQFSNSRSEMNVSTLELGDSALYLCASSTDTGGPYGYTFGSGTRLTVV.

This clone occurred once. The chain carries TRBV5-1 and TRBJ1-2; 11 nucleotides match TRBD1. CDR3 length equals 15 residues. V lost 3 bases and J lost 4; bases outside the gene matches: 5. In germline, CDR1 is SGHRS, CDR2 YFSETQ. The CDR3 loop is CASSWTGGIGYGYTF. The DNA of the CDR3 is TGCGCCAGCAGCTGGACAGGGGGCATAGGCTATGGCTACACCTTC.